This T cell receptor beta chain was identified during a study of blood T cell repertoires in COVID-19. TCRdb's copy holds only in-frame clones and misses some; the assay was immunoSEQ multiplex PCR. The sample carries 150,000 to 200,000 clones, roughly nine tenths recorded once. From germline, CDR1 is SNHLY and CDR2 FYNNEI. CDR3 length: 15 residues. V lost 8 bases, J lost 0 bases, and 14 bases lay in between. The rearrangement links TRBV2 to TRBJ2-1, with a possible D match to TRBD1 (5 bases). Source material: PBMCs or T cells enriched from blood (not recorded which). The clonotype originates from a woman aged 40 to 55 with acute COVID-19. The CDR3 nucleotides are TGTGCCAGCGGTTGGGGCCTAAGCTCCTACAATGAGCAGTTCTTC. This codes for CASGWGLSSYNEQFF.